This T cell receptor (beta chain) was sequenced during a study of T cell changes during pregnancy in multiple sclerosis. Sequenced by immunoSEQ multiplex PCR; TCRdb stores in-frame clones only, minus some. The profile shows tens of thousands of clones, over 85% of them singletons. Germline lookup yields CDR1 SGDLS and CDR2 YYNGEE. The CDR3 totals 13 residues. V was clipped by 6 bases and J by 5 bases; unmatched bases: 6. The clonotype was recovered from a female donor with multiple sclerosis, enrolled in a pregnancy study. The sample was CD8+ T cells from peripheral blood mononuclear cells, taken in the second trimester of pregnancy. This chain uses TRBV9 with TRBJ2-5; 8 bases are a match to TRBD1. The CDR3 protein is CASNPGQGETQYF. The DNA for the CDR3 is TGTGCCAGCAACCCCGGACAGGGCGAGACCCAGTACTTC.